Below, 32 T cell receptor beta chains from the same sample are listed, as sequenced in a study of cytomegalovirus exposure and HLA in healthy donors. The PCR ran on 60 Vbeta and 13 Jbeta primers. Produced via immunoSEQ multiplex PCR; TCRdb's table is partial and in-frame only. Among about 180,000 clones listed, about 80% were seen once. Sequencing used PBMCs. Receptors were obtained from a woman under 40 in good health and CMV-seronegative.

The chain links TRBV11-3 to TRBJ1-4, with 7 bases aligning to TRBD1. Germline CDR1 reads SGHNT; CDR2 reads YENEEA. J lost 8 bases, V lost 1 base, and 16 bases had no gene match. The CDR3 sequence is 18 residues long. The CDR3 DNA follows: TGTGCCAGCAGCTTAGTTTTCTCGGGAAGGGGGCATAGAGAAAAACTGTTTTTT. It codes for CASSLVFSGRGHREKLFF.

The chain carries TRBV4-1 and TRBJ2-1, with a tentative D call TRBD2 (5 bases). V lost 0 bases, J lost 4 bases, and 10 bases lay in between. Per germline, CDR1 MGHRA and CDR2 YSYEKL. The CDR3 length is 15 residues. In DNA, the CDR3 is TGCGCCAGCAGCCAAGAAATCGGCGGGTACAATGAGCAGTTCTTC. This codes for CASSQEIGGYNEQFF.

This chain links TRBV9 with TRBJ1-1; D uncertain. The ends were cut back, 0 bases at V and 4 bases at J, with 10 bases in the middle. The CDR3 has 14 amino acids. Per the germline V gene, CDR1 is SGDLS and CDR2 is YYNGEE. CDR3 residues: CASSVGTIGTEAFF. The CDR3 bases are TGTGCCAGCAGCGTAGGAACTATAGGCACTGAAGCTTTCTTT.

The J gene is TRBJ2-5, the V gene TRBV7-2; possible D gene TRBD2, 7 bases. Germline lookup yields CDR1 SGHTA and CDR2 FQGNSA. The CDR3 spans 15 residues. The ends were cut back, 5 bases at V and 4 bases at J, with 17 bases in the middle. CDR3 sequence: CASSPNGGAAETQYF. CDR3 nucleotide sequence: TGTGCCAGCAGCCCGAATGGGGGGGCCGCAGAGACCCAGTACTTC.

This clone has a handful of counts. The rearrangement uses TRBV11-1 and TRBJ1-6; D gene ambiguous. Trimming took off 0 bases at V and 7 bases at J, with 7 bases between the two ends. Germline assignment: CDR1 SGHAT and CDR2 FQDESV (reference sequence). The CDR3 consists of 14 residues. CDR3 nucleotide sequence: TGTGCCAGCAGCTTAGCGTTGAGGAATTCACCCCTCCACTTT. As protein: CASSLALRNSPLHF.

The chain employs TRBV9 and TRBJ1-2, with a tentative D call TRBD1 (5 bases). This CDR3 comprises 15 residues. Germline-derived CDR1 and CDR2 are SGDLS and YYNGEE. V dropped 4 bases and J dropped 2 bases, with 15 bases sitting between them. The CDR3 spells CASSPPGGGNYGYTF. The CDR3, as DNA: TGTGCCAGCAGCCCACCTGGGGGAGGAAACTATGGCTACACCTTC.

The rearrangement links TRBV7-2 to TRBJ2-1; 9 bases line up with TRBD2. The CDR3 runs to 15 residues. V lost 1 base to trimming and J lost 6 bases; unmatched junction nucleotides: 4. In germline, CDR1 is SGHTA, CDR2 FQGNSA. This CDR3 is CASSLGGGGLNEQFF. The CDR3, as DNA: TGTGCCAGCAGCTTAGGCGGGGGGGGACTCAATGAGCAGTTCTTC.

V and J are TRBV19 and TRBJ2-1; D remains unclear. Per germline, CDR1 LNHDA and CDR2 SQIVND (reference sequence). The V and J ends lost 3 bases and 3 bases respectively, with 6 bases between them. There are 13 residues in the CDR3. In DNA form, the CDR3 reads TGTGCCAGTAGTATGCGGATCTACAATGAGCAGTTCTTC. It translates to CASSMRIYNEQFF.

This sequence joins TRBV5-4 and TRBJ2-5; TRBD1 might be the D (6 bases). The CDR3 is made up of 15 amino acids. Germline CDR1 is SGHNT and CDR2 is YYREEE (reference sequence). V was pared by 2 bases and J by 5 bases, with 16 bases between. The chain's CDR3 is CASSLRQVSGETQYF. The CDR3 DNA follows: TGTGCCAGCAGCTTACGACAGGTATCAGGGGAGACCCAGTACTTC. The full variable domain, completed using reference TRBV5-4 and TRBJ2-5, is ETGVTQSPTHLIKTRGQQVTLRCSSQSGHNTVSWYQQALGQGPQFIFQYYREEENGRGNFPPRFSGLQFPNYSSELNVNALELDDSALYLCASSLRQVSGETQYFGPGTRLLVL.

CDR3 coding DNA: TGTGCCAGCAGCCTAAATAGGGGGTCCTACAATGAGCAGTTCTTC. It is translated as CASSLNRGSYNEQFF. This chain connects TRBV6-1 to TRBJ2-1; tentative D call: TRBD1 (6 bases). Germline lookup yields CDR1 MNHNS and CDR2 SASEGT. The CDR3 sequence is 15 residues long. Between the trimmed V and J ends, which lost 6 bases and 1 base, there was a span of 13 bases.

There are a few counts of this clone. This sequence joins TRBV6-5 and TRBJ1-2; 8 bases line up with TRBD1. Germline CDR1 is MNHEY and CDR2 is SVGAGI. Trimming removed 6 bases from V and 4 bases from J; junction bases left unmatched: 4. The CDR3 extends over 13 amino acids. CDR3 sequence reads: CASRLQGVYGYTF. DNA for the CDR3: TGTGCCAGCAGGCTACAGGGGGTCTATGGCTACACCTTC.

The CDR3 DNA is TGTGCCAGCAGCGTAGCTACGTGGGAGGACAATGAGCAGTTCTTC. This translates into CASSVATWEDNEQFF. The chain is built from TRBV9 and TRBJ2-1; a weak D match, TRBD2 (6 bases). CDR1 is SGDLS and CDR2 is YYNGEE in the germline V gene. The CDR3 contains 15 residues. Trimming pared 0 bases from V and 5 bases from J, leaving 12 bases between. Supplemented by reference TRBV9 and TRBJ2-1, the full variable domain reads DSGVTQTPKHLITATGQRVTLRCSPRSGDLSVYWYQQSLDQGLQFLIQYYNGEERAKGNILERFSAQQFPDLHSELNLSSLELGDSALYFCASSVATWEDNEQFFGPGTRLTVL.

This clone was detected a few times. J is TRBJ1-4 and V is TRBV12-5; 8 bases are shared with TRBD1. This CDR3 is built from 15 residues. Germline lookup yields CDR1 LGHNT and CDR2 FRNRAP. V was pared by 4 bases and J by 6 bases, with 7 bases of the junction left unmatched. The CDR3 reads CASGSRTGKDEKLFF. The CDR3 DNA reads as TGTGCTAGTGGTTCCCGGACAGGGAAAGATGAAAAACTGTTTTTT.

There are a few counts of this clone. The chain recombines TRBV5-1 with TRBJ1-5, with D maybe TRBD1 (5 bases). Looked up from germline, CDR1 is SGHRS and CDR2 is YFSETQ. V was clipped by 4 bases and J by 5 bases, with 10 bases between them. The CDR3 has 13 amino acids. The CDR3 loop is CASSPDRDQPQHF. CDR3 nucleotide sequence: TGCGCCAGCAGCCCAGACAGAGATCAGCCCCAGCATTTT.

This chain uses TRBV6-5 with TRBJ1-2; 8 bases map to TRBD1. Germline CDR1 is MNHEY and CDR2 is SVGAGI. The CDR3 consists of 15 residues. V shed 4 bases and J 2 bases; nucleotides not matched to a gene: 6. CDR3 region: CASSSGQGRNYGYTF. In DNA form, the CDR3 reads TGTGCCAGCAGTTCAGGACAGGGAAGGAACTATGGCTACACCTTC.

This clone was detected a few times. V usage is TRBV6-5 and J usage is TRBJ1-3; D gene uncertain. The CDR3 runs to 13 residues. Between the trimmed V and J ends, which lost 3 bases and 4 bases, there was a span of 7 bases. Germline CDR1 and CDR2: MNHEY and SVGAGI. CDR3 loop: CASSYTRGNTIYF. The CDR3 DNA follows: TGTGCCAGCAGTTATACCAGAGGAAACACCATATATTTT.

This chain joins TRBV7-2 and TRBJ1-5; D might be TRBD1 (5 bases). Trimming removed 4 bases at V and 7 bases at J, with 14 bases between. Per germline, CDR1 SGHTA and CDR2 FQGNSA. The CDR3 totals 14 residues. The CDR3, as DNA: TGTGCCAGCAGCTCGGACATGACGGTACAGCCCCAGCATTTT. Protein: CASSSDMTVQPQHF.

This clone was picked up one time. V gene TRBV4-1 combines with J gene TRBJ2-7; perhaps TRBD2 as D (6 bases). Germline CDR1 reads MGHRA; CDR2 reads YSYEKL. Trimming shortened V by 3 bases and J by 4 bases, and 19 bases separated the two germline ends. The CDR3 contains 16 residues. Here the CDR3 reads CASSHGSPPGVYEQYF. Written as DNA, the CDR3 is TGCGCCAGCAGCCACGGTAGCCCTCCGGGAGTGTACGAGCAGTACTTC.

V usage is TRBV13 and J usage is TRBJ1-5; 9 nucleotides line up with TRBD1. V lost 3 bases and J lost 4; bases outside the gene matches: 4. Germline V lookup: CDR1 PRHDT, CDR2 FYEKMQ (reference sequence). CDR3 size: 15 residues. CDR3 residues: CASSFGGTGNQPQHF. CDR3 coding DNA: TGTGCCAGCAGCTTCGGAGGGACAGGGAATCAGCCCCAGCATTTT. The whole variable domain, filled in from reference TRBV13 and TRBJ1-5, reads AAGVIQSPRHLIKEKRETATLKCYPIPRHDTVYWYQQGPGQDPQFLISFYEKMQSDKGSIPDRFSAQQFSDYHSELNMSSLELGDSALYFCASSFGGTGNQPQHFGDGTRLSIL.

The rearrangement links TRBV6-5 to TRBJ1-1; D is uncertain. Germline-derived CDR1 and CDR2 are MNHEY and SVGAGI. Between the trimmed V and J ends, which lost 5 bases and 1 base, there was a span of 8 bases. This CDR3 spans 13 amino acids. The CDR3 bases are TGTGCCAGCAGTCTCCGGGGGAACACTGAAGCTTTCTTT. Protein sequence: CASSLRGNTEAFF.

The chain has TRBV20-1 and TRBJ2-7; 8 bases map to TRBD1. Germline-derived CDR1 and CDR2 are DFQATT and SNEGSKA (reference sequence). J gave up 6 bases and V 6 bases, and 4 bases lay outside the gene matches. The CDR3 runs to 11 residues. CDR3 sequence (DNA): TGCAGTGCCCAGACAGGGGTCGAGCAGTACTTC. Translating it yields CSAQTGVEQYF.

The chain joins TRBV6-5 to TRBJ1-3; possible D gene TRBD1, 5 bases. The CDR3 runs to 14 residues. Trimming cost V 7 bases and J 8 bases, with 18 bases left between them. Germline values: CDR1 MNHEY, CDR2 SVGAGI. The CDR3 DNA reads TGTGCCAGCACCGAACTGGGGGGGAGGTACACCATATATTTT. Translation: CASTELGGRYTIYF.

The chain recombines TRBV27 with TRBJ2-7; 7 nucleotides match TRBD1. CDR3 size: 14 residues. Trimming took 3 bases from V and 1 from J; bases not matched to a gene: 3. Germline lookup yields CDR1 MNHEY and CDR2 SMNVEV (reference sequence). CDR3 sequence reads: CASSFGDSSYEQYF. In DNA form, the CDR3 reads TGTGCCAGCAGTTTCGGGGACAGTTCCTACGAGCAGTACTTC.

The genes are TRBV9 and TRBJ2-5, with a weak D call TRBD2 (5 bases). This CDR3 is built from 14 residues. From germline, CDR1 is SGDLS and CDR2 YYNGEE. The V end was cut by 5 bases, the J end by 0 bases, with 11 bases between. Here the CDR3 reads CASRSSGNQETQYF. The DNA for the CDR3 is TGTGCCAGCAGGAGTTCCGGGAACCAAGAGACCCAGTACTTC.

This clone was picked up a small number of times. V gene TRBV10-1 combines with J gene TRBJ1-3; a weak D match, TRBD1 (5 bases). The CDR3 length is 14 residues. Germline-derived CDR1 and CDR2 are WNHNN and SYGVQD (reference sequence). V was clipped by 4 bases and J by 2 bases, with 9 bases between them. The CDR3 protein is CASSAGNAGNTIYF. The CDR3 DNA reads TGCGCCAGCAGTGCAGGGAATGCTGGAAACACCATATATTTT.

This clone was detected once. The chain carries TRBV6-5 and TRBJ2-5, with D tentatively TRBD2 (5 bases). Trimming removed 5 bases at V and 11 bases at J, with 18 bases between. Germline-derived CDR1 and CDR2 are MNHEY and SVGAGI. The length of the CDR3 is 13 residues. CDR3 nucleotides: TGTGCCAGCAGTCTGGCGGGTCCGGAGGAGCAGTACTTC. This codes for CASSLAGPEEQYF.

V usage is TRBV6-1 and J usage is TRBJ2-2, with 8 bases identical to TRBD2. This CDR3 comprises 15 residues. Germline assignment: CDR1 MNHNS and CDR2 SASEGT. V trimming: 7 bases; J trimming: 2 bases; junction bases outside the gene matches: 6. This CDR3 reads CASKGTRLNTGELFF. For the CDR3, the DNA is TGTGCCAGCAAGGGGACTAGACTAAACACCGGGGAGCTGTTTTTT.

CDR3 in amino acids: CASSEAHSSNSPLHF. The CDR3 nucleotides are TGTGCCAGCAGTGAAGCGCATTCGAGTAATTCACCCCTCCACTTT. The chain has TRBV2 and TRBJ1-6; D gene uncertain. The germline V gene has CDR1 SNHLY and CDR2 FYNNEI. The ends were cut back, 0 bases at V and 6 bases at J, with 9 bases in the middle. The CDR3 spans 15 residues. Combining the CDR3 with reference TRBV2 and TRBJ1-6 gives the whole variable domain EPEVTQTPSHQVTQMGQEVILRCVPISNHLYFYWYRQILGQKVEFLVSFYNNEISEKSEIFDDQFSVERPDGSNFTLKIRSTKLEDSAMYFCASSEAHSSNSPLHFGNGTRLTVT.

V is TRBV19 and J is TRBJ2-5, with a possible D match to TRBD2 (5 bases). This CDR3 has 12 amino acids. V was shortened by 3 bases and J by 5 bases, with 7 bases between the two germline ends. Germline-derived CDR1 and CDR2 are LNHDA and SQIVND (reference sequence). CDR3 region: CASSIGEETQYF. CDR3 bases: TGTGCCAGTAGTATCGGGGAGGAGACCCAGTACTTC.

This clone was recorded once. The CDR3 region is CASSQDRGSGTFF. CDR3 sequence (DNA): TGTGCCAGCAGCCAGGACAGGGGCAGCGGTACTTTCTTT. The V call is TRBV4-2, the J call TRBJ1-1; 9 bases map to TRBD1. CDR3 length: 13 amino acids. The V gene's germline CDR1 is LGHNA and CDR2 YNFKEQ. V trimming: 3 bases; J trimming: 12 bases; junction bases outside the gene matches: 8.

This clone was seen a single time. The rearrangement uses TRBV5-1 and TRBJ2-5; possible D gene TRBD2, 7 bases. Germline CDR1 SGHRS, CDR2 YFSETQ. This CDR3 comprises 17 residues. Trimming cost V 4 bases and J 5 bases, with 24 bases left between them. The CDR3, as DNA: TGCGCCAGCAGCCCGCGCCTAATAGGGGGGGCTGGGGAGACCCAGTACTTC. Translated, it gives CASSPRLIGGAGETQYF.

The chain combines TRBV29-1 with TRBJ2-5; 7 nucleotides line up with TRBD1. Trimming took 1 base from V and 5 from J; bases not matched to a gene: 7. CDR3 length: 14 residues. Germline loops: CDR1 SQVTM, CDR2 ANQGSEA. The CDR3 region has the DNA TGCAGCGTTGAAGCCGACAGGGTCGGGGAGACCCAGTACTTC. Translated, it gives CSVEADRVGETQYF.